The 14 T cell receptor beta chains reported below all come from one sample, sequenced in a study of graft-versus-host responses after intestinal transplantation. Only in-frame clones appear in the TCRdb table, and some are missing; sequencing was by immunoSEQ multiplex PCR. This repertoire shows about 98,000 clones, more than 75% found once; its top ten account for 1.4%. Sequenced material: PBMCs, taken 255 days after intestinal transplant. All receptors derive from a human patient who received an intestinal transplant, so some T cells may come from the graft donor.

This sequence joins TRBV7-6 and TRBJ2-1; the D gene is possibly TRBD1 (6 bases). V was trimmed by 5 bases and J by 10 bases, leaving 18 bases between them. Germline loops: CDR1 SGHVS, CDR2 FNYEAQ. This CDR3 is built from 14 residues. The CDR3 sequence: CASSPGAGTNEQFF. In DNA form, the CDR3 reads TGTGCCAGCAGCCCAGGGGCAGGGACAAACGAGCAGTTCTTC.

The chain couples TRBV6-5 to TRBJ1-2, with D uncertain. Per the germline V gene, CDR1 is MNHEY and CDR2 is SVGAGI. This CDR3 comprises 13 residues. The germline V and J ends were trimmed by 2 bases and 6 bases, with 10 bases remaining between them. Written as DNA, the CDR3 is TGTGCCAGCAGTTACGCGGGCACGGATGGCTACACCTTC. It encodes CASSYAGTDGYTF.

The chain links TRBV15 to TRBJ1-3; D gene unclear. V was trimmed by 6 bases and J by 4 bases, leaving 7 bases between them. The length of the CDR3 is 12 residues. Germline V gene data show CDR1 as LNHNV and CDR2 as YYDKDF (reference sequence). CDR3 sequence (DNA): TGTGCCACCAGAGGGTTCGGAAACACCATATATTTT. Translation: CATRGFGNTIYF.

This clone was recorded a few times. This chain joins TRBV5-4 and TRBJ2-7, with D tentatively TRBD1 or TRBD2 (5 bases each). CDR1 is SGHNT, CDR2 YYREEE, per germline (reference sequence). The CDR3 covers 14 residues. The germline V and J ends were trimmed by 4 bases and 2 bases, with 13 bases remaining between them. CDR3 protein: CASSGRDGPYEQYF. As DNA, the CDR3 is TGTGCCAGCAGCGGCCGGGACGGGCCCTACGAGCAGTACTTC.

The V gene is TRBV9, the J gene TRBJ2-2; 8 bases line up with TRBD2. The CDR3 contains 16 residues. CDR1 and CDR2 from the germline V gene are SGDLS and YYNGEE. V was pared by 0 bases and J by 6 bases, with 7 bases of the junction left unmatched. CDR3 bases: TGTGCCAGCAGCGTAGGGAGTAGCGGGAAGGCCGGGGAGCTGTTTTTT. Its translation is CASSVGSSGKAGELFF.

The chain recombines TRBV18 with TRBJ2-7; D is perhaps TRBD1 (6 bases). The germline V gene has CDR1 KGHSH and CDR2 LQKENI. The CDR3 runs to 14 residues. Trimming took off 4 bases at V and 3 bases at J, with 13 bases between the two ends. The CDR3 DNA reads as TGTGCCAGCTCACGTGAGACAGGAGACTACGAGCAGTACTTC. It specifies CASSRETGDYEQYF.

The chain uses TRBV5-6 and TRBJ2-5; D is undetermined. Germline-derived CDR1 and CDR2 are SGHDT and YYEEEE. The CDR3 has 17 amino acids. The germline V and J ends were trimmed by 1 base and 4 bases, with 20 bases remaining between them. The CDR3: CASSLNPPRDPGETQYF. CDR3 DNA sequence: TGTGCCAGCAGCTTGAACCCACCTCGCGACCCGGGAGAGACCCAGTACTTC. Looking up the rest from reference TRBV5-6 and TRBJ2-5 gives the full variable domain: DAGVTQSPTHLIKTRGQQVTLRCSPKSGHDTVSWYQQALGQGPQFIFQYYEEEERQRGNFPDRFSGHQFPNYSSELNVNALLLGDSALYLCASSLNPPRDPGETQYFGPGTRLLVL.

The V call is TRBV2, the J call TRBJ1-1, with 8 bases matching TRBD1. CDR3 size: 18 residues. With 6 bases clipped from V and 5 bases from J, the junction kept 20 bases outside the gene matches. Germline V gene lookup returns CDR1 SNHLY and CDR2 FYNNEI. The CDR3 DNA sequence: TGTGCCAGCAGACAACCGGAGGACAGGGAGACCCTCGGGACTGAAGCTTTCTTT. Encoded protein: CASRQPEDRETLGTEAFF.

This chain uses TRBV6-1 with TRBJ2-7, with D possibly being TRBD1 (6 bases). V shed 2 bases and J shed 2 bases, with 10 bases lying between them. The CDR3 contains 14 residues. Germline CDR1 MNHNS, CDR2 SASEGT. CDR3 sequence: CASSERGIAYEQYV. CDR3 nucleotides: TGTGCCAGCAGTGAAAGGGGGATCGCCTACGAGCAGTACGTC.

V and J are TRBV19 and TRBJ2-5; 7 bases align to TRBD1. CDR1 and CDR2 (germline): LNHDA, SQIVND (reference sequence). The J segment lost 1 base and the V segment lost 5 bases, leaving 10 bases of the junction unmatched. CDR3 length equals 16 residues. Here the CDR3 DNA reads TGTGCCAGTAGTGAACGTCCGGGACAGCTCCAAGAGACCCAGTACTTC. Its protein is CASSERPGQLQETQYF.

V gene TRBV5-1 combines with J gene TRBJ2-2; no definite D call. Trimming took 7 bases from V and 0 from J, leaving 7 bases between them. This CDR3 has 13 residues. Germline loops: CDR1 SGHRS, CDR2 YFSETQ. The CDR3 sequence is CASVTPNTGELFF. CDR3 coding DNA: TGCGCCAGCGTAACGCCGAACACCGGGGAGCTGTTTTTT.

This clone turned up a few times. This sample also contains other DNA sequences that code for the same CDR3. This chain joins TRBV19 and TRBJ1-1; D remains unclear. The CDR3 is made up of 13 amino acids. Germline assignment: CDR1 LNHDA and CDR2 SQIVND (reference sequence). The V and J ends lost 0 bases and 2 bases respectively, with 4 bases between them. The DNA of the CDR3 is TGTGCCAGTAGTATAGATCTCAACACTGAAGCTTTCTTT. Protein sequence: CASSIDLNTEAFF.

This CDR3 is CAWDRGNTEAFF. The CDR3, as DNA: TGTGCCTGGGACAGGGGGAACACTGAAGCTTTCTTT. V and J are TRBV30 and TRBJ1-1; 8 bases align to TRBD1. CDR1 and CDR2 from the germline V gene are GTSNPN and SVGIG (reference sequence). There are 12 residues in the CDR3. V lost 5 bases, J lost 1 base, and 0 bases stayed unmatched.

V usage is TRBV11-2 and J usage is TRBJ1-2; 7 bases map to TRBD1. Germline trimming cut 1 base from V and 4 bases from J; bases unmatched to any gene: 9. This CDR3 contains 16 residues. Germline-derived CDR1 and CDR2 are SGHAT and FQNNGV. The CDR3 loop reads CASSLAGTEPRYGYTF. The CDR3 DNA sequence: TGTGCCAGCAGCTTAGCCGGGACAGAGCCCCGCTATGGCTACACCTTC.